This T cell receptor beta chain was observed in a study of T cell responses to AZD1222 COVID-19 vaccine. Overall study findings and caveats: Every sample of the repertoires postdated the peak T cell response. Unmutated variant regions are reportedly the target of nearly half of TCRs that are spike-specific.

CDR3 size: 15 residues. Germline CDR1 reads MNHNS; CDR2 reads SASEGT. V lost 0 bases to trimming and J lost 5 bases, with 13 bases between them. Measured with immunoSEQ multiplex PCR; TCRdb has only the in-frame clones, and not every one. The table records over 95,000 clones, approximately 89% of them present only once. Worth noting for this clone: Its antigen is currently unknown.

V usage is TRBV6-1 and J usage is TRBJ2-5; D unresolved. The sequence came from an adult who received the AZD1222 COVID-19 vaccine. The specimen was peripheral blood, collected 28 days after the second AZD1222 dose. CDR3 sequence: CASSEARASLETQYF. The DNA for the CDR3 is TGTGCCAGCAGTGAAGCACGCGCAAGTTTGGAGACCCAGTACTTC.